This T cell receptor (beta chain) was sequenced during a study of blood T cell repertoires in COVID-19. About the study: Some COVID-19 samples were acute and others convalescent; all came from the United States, Italy and Spain. From T cells, B-cell-depleted T cells, or PBMCs came the material, which was cDNA or gDNA.

The J segment lost 7 bases and the V segment lost 0 bases, leaving 7 bases of the junction unmatched. CDR1 SGHRS and CDR2 YFSETQ come from the germline V gene. The CDR3 is made up of 15 amino acids. Original methodology: It was from reference gene primer amplification that nucleated cell counts were estimated. Libraries were prepared by immunoSEQ multiplex PCR; TCRdb keeps only in-frame clonotypes and omits some of them. Clone size and the V and J calls come from that table; the DNA yielded D and trimming. The sample lists approximately 84,000 clones; over 65% were seen once. This chain uses TRBV5-1 with TRBJ1-2; 9 bases line up with TRBD1. This receptor was taken from a human donor in a cohort sampled during active COVID-19. Material: peripheral blood. The CDR3 loop reads CASSLDRTGVFGYTF. As DNA, the CDR3 is TGCGCCAGCAGCTTGGACCGGACAGGGGTTTTTGGCTACACCTTC.